The 28 T cell receptor beta chains reported below all come from one sample, sequenced in a study of CD8+CD57+ T cells in acquired aplastic anemia. Before being chosen for sequencing, patients had shown CD8+CD57+ cell expansion by flow cytometry. TCR beta VDJ and CDR3 were profiled, and genomic DNA was the template. TCRdb independently ran MiXCR on the reads; one entry per CDR3 protein. The sample yields about 95,000 distinct CDR3 sequences, about 67% seen once. Sequencing was performed on sorted CD4+, CD8+, or CD8+CD57+ T cells (not recorded which) from PBMCs. Receptors originate from a human donor with aplastic anemia.

The count of this clonotype is one. V gene TRBV29-1 combines with J gene TRBJ1-1; perhaps TRBD1 as D (5 bases). The CDR3 consists of 13 residues. Germline CDR1 and CDR2: SQVTM and ANQGSEA. Trimming stripped 6 bases from V and 5 bases from J, with 16 bases between. The CDR3 region is CSVLPRAITEAFF. For the CDR3, the DNA is TGCAGCGTCCTCCCCAGGGCAATAACTGAAGCTTTCTTT.

This clonotype was counted at least ten times. V is TRBV5-1 and J is TRBJ1-1, with D possibly matching TRBD1 (5 bases). CDR1 is SGHRS and CDR2 is YFSETQ in the germline V gene. The CDR3 extends over 15 amino acids. The V end lost 1 base, the J end lost 0 bases, and 10 bases lay between the germline ends. CDR3 amino acids: CASSLFSGLNTEAFF. The CDR3 region has the DNA TGCGCCAGCAGCTTGTTCTCAGGGTTGAACACTGAAGCTTTCTTT.

The genes are TRBV5-1 and TRBJ2-3; D tentatively fits TRBD1 or TRBD2 (5 bases each). Germline CDR1 and CDR2: SGHRS and YFSETQ. The CDR3 loop spans 12 amino acids. Trimming cost V 5 bases and J 6 bases, with 10 bases left between them. In DNA, the CDR3 is TGCGCCAGCAGACCTCGGGGCGATACGCAGTATTTT. Its protein product is CASRPRGDTQYF.

The chain carries TRBV20-1 and TRBJ1-4; D is unresolved. The V gene's germline CDR1 is DFQATT and CDR2 SNEGSKA (reference sequence). There are 14 residues in the CDR3. Deletions cut 3 bases from V and 0 bases from J, with 8 bases between. The CDR3 DNA sequence: TGCAGTGCTAGGCCGGCTGCAACTAATGAAAAACTGTTTTTT. Its protein product is CSARPAATNEKLFF.

The chain recombines TRBV29-1 with TRBJ1-1; D unresolved. Deletions cut 4 bases from V and 0 bases from J, with 9 bases between. CDR3 length: 13 residues. CDR1 is SQVTM and CDR2 is ANQGSEA in the germline V gene. The DNA for the CDR3 is TGCAGCGTTGTTCGGAAGTTGAACACTGAAGCTTTCTTT. The encoded protein is CSVVRKLNTEAFF.

The chain has TRBV3-1 and TRBJ1-2; a weak D match, TRBD1 (5 bases). Deletions cut 6 bases from V and 2 bases from J, with 7 bases between. Looked up from germline, CDR1 is LGHDT and CDR2 is YNNKEL (reference sequence). The CDR3 covers 12 residues. The CDR3 loop reads CASRGRNYGYTF. The DNA for the CDR3 is TGTGCCAGCAGGGGGCGGAACTATGGCTACACCTTC.

The V and J genes are TRBV5-4 and TRBJ2-7, with a tentative D call TRBD1 (5 bases). CDR1 is SGHNT, CDR2 YYREEE, per germline (reference sequence). Between the trimmed V and J ends, which lost 1 base and 2 bases, there was a span of 10 bases. This CDR3 contains 14 residues. The CDR3 is CASSLRQLPYEQYF. The DNA of the CDR3 is TGTGCCAGCAGCTTGCGACAGCTCCCCTACGAGCAGTACTTC.

There are a few counts of this clonotype. The CDR3 nucleotides are TGTGCCAGCAGTGACGGCAGGAGCTATGGCTACACCTTC. This codes for CASSDGRSYGYTF. V and J are TRBV2 and TRBJ1-2; D gene uncertain. From germline, CDR1 is SNHLY and CDR2 FYNNEI. The germline V and J ends were trimmed by 3 bases and 4 bases, with 9 bases remaining between them. This CDR3 has 13 residues.

This clonotype came up once. The V call is TRBV15, the J call TRBJ1-2, with D possibly matching TRBD1 (6 bases). V lost 6 bases and J lost 6, with 17 bases in between. The length of the CDR3 is 14 residues. From germline, CDR1 is LNHNV and CDR2 YYDKDF (reference sequence). The CDR3 is CATSDGTQGHGYTF. CDR3 DNA: TGTGCCACCAGTGATGGGACGCAGGGGCATGGCTACACCTTC.

This chain connects TRBV15 to TRBJ2-1; D gene unclear. V shed 10 bases and J shed 2 bases, with 15 bases lying between them. The germline V gene has CDR1 LNHNV and CDR2 YYDKDF (reference sequence). CDR3 length: 14 residues. The CDR3 DNA reads as TGTGCCAGCAGTATTGGTCTAGCCTACAATGAGCAGTTCTTC. This translates into CASSIGLAYNEQFF.

This clonotype was seen more than once but under ten times. V is TRBV2 and J is TRBJ1-5; 8 positions agree with TRBD1. The CDR3 loop spans 14 amino acids. V lost 6 bases to trimming and J lost 0 bases; unmatched junction nucleotides: 1. Germline V CDR1 and CDR2: SNHLY, FYNNEI. The chain's CDR3 is CASRDRDSNQPQHF. The CDR3, as DNA: TGTGCCAGCAGGGACAGGGATAGCAATCAGCCCCAGCATTTT.

The V gene is TRBV19, the J gene TRBJ2-1; 7 positions match TRBD2. J gave up 4 bases and V 4 bases, and 4 bases lay outside the gene matches. CDR3 size: 14 residues. CDR1 and CDR2 from the germline V gene are LNHDA and SQIVND (reference sequence). CDR3 DNA: TGTGCCAGTAGTAGCAGGGAGGGATACAATGAGCAGTTCTTC. It is translated as CASSSREGYNEQFF. The variable domain in full, completed from reference TRBV19 and TRBJ2-1, reads DGGITQSPKYLFRKEGQNVTLSCEQNLNHDAMYWYRQDPGQGLRLIYYSQIVNDFQKGDIAEGYSVSREKKESFPLTVTSAQKNPTAFYLCASSSREGYNEQFFGPGTRLTVL.

This rearrangement joins TRBV7-8 to TRBJ2-1, with D hard to call. V gave up 2 bases and J gave up 7 bases, with 9 bases separating them. Germline CDR1 SGHVS, CDR2 FQNEAQ. This CDR3 has 13 residues. The CDR3 sequence is CASSLKTLNEQFF. The CDR3 DNA is TGTGCCAGCAGCTTAAAGACCCTAAATGAGCAGTTCTTC.

With respect to this clonotype: An end of the junction differs from the germline gene, which may be a read error. The gene calls are TRBV19 and TRBJ1-1, with D unclear. CDR3 length equals 12 residues. Germline V gene lookup returns CDR1 LNHDA and CDR2 SQIVND (reference sequence). CDR3 sequence reads: CASSIREGLAIF. CDR3 nucleotides: TGTGCCAGTAGTATACGAGAGGGCCTTGCTATCTTT.

This chain connects TRBV2 to TRBJ2-7; 10 nucleotides match TRBD2. Losses at the gene ends were 4 bases for V and 3 bases for J; bases not matched to a gene: 3. Germline V lookup: CDR1 SNHLY, CDR2 FYNNEI. The CDR3 length is 14 residues. The CDR3 nucleotides are TGTGCCAGCAGTGGGACTAGCGGTGTCTACGAGCAGTACTTC. It codes for CASSGTSGVYEQYF.

This sequence joins TRBV19 and TRBJ2-2, with a possible D match to TRBD2 (5 bases). Trimming pared 5 bases from V and 5 bases from J, leaving 12 bases between. CDR1 and CDR2 from the germline V gene are LNHDA and SQIVND (reference sequence). The CDR3 covers 14 residues. The CDR3 bases are TGTGCCAGTAGTGACGGGATAGGGACCGGGGAGCTGTTTTTT. This gives the protein CASSDGIGTGELFF.

This chain joins TRBV20-1 and TRBJ2-7, with D perhaps TRBD1 (5 bases). This CDR3 comprises 11 residues. Germline V lookup: CDR1 DFQATT, CDR2 SNEGSKA (reference sequence). Trimming pared 6 bases from V and 9 bases from J, leaving 15 bases between. CDR3 residues: CSALAKQAQYF. The CDR3 bases are TGCAGTGCGCTCGCTAAACAGGCGCAGTACTTC.

The chain combines TRBV20-1 with TRBJ2-3; tentative D call: TRBD1 (5 bases). V gave up 3 bases and J gave up 4 bases, with 11 bases separating them. CDR1 DFQATT and CDR2 SNEGSKA come from the germline V gene (reference sequence). The CDR3 runs 13 residues. The CDR3 DNA reads as TGCAGTGCTAGGACTTTAGGGGCAGATACGCAGTATTTT. Its protein product is CSARTLGADTQYF.

The chain combines TRBV5-6 with TRBJ1-2, with TRBD1 as a possible D gene (6 bases). Germline CDR1 reads SGHDT; CDR2 reads YYEEEE. Between the trimmed V and J ends, which lost 6 bases and 8 bases, there was a span of 20 bases. The length of the CDR3 is 14 residues. CDR3 sequence: CASTLNRDMEGYTF. The CDR3 nucleotides are TGTGCCAGCACCCTCAACAGGGATATGGAAGGCTACACCTTC.

This chain uses TRBV7-2 with TRBJ2-1; D is ambiguous. Germline CDR1 SGHTA, CDR2 FQGNSA. The CDR3 runs to 12 residues. V was cut by 5 bases and J by 8 bases, with 10 bases left in between. The CDR3 protein is CASSVTEYEQFF. The CDR3, as DNA: TGTGCCAGCAGCGTAACAGAGTATGAGCAGTTCTTC.

The genes are TRBV9 and TRBJ2-7; 9 bases match TRBD2. The CDR3 covers 17 residues. V shed 0 bases and J 0 bases; nucleotides not matched to a gene: 7. From germline, CDR1 is SGDLS and CDR2 YYNGEE. The DNA of the CDR3 is TGTGCCAGCAGCGTAGTAGGTAGCGGGGGACCCTCCTACGAGCAGTACTTC. Translating gives CASSVVGSGGPSYEQYF. Looking up the rest from reference TRBV9 and TRBJ2-7 gives the full variable domain: DSGVTQTPKHLITATGQRVTLRCSPRSGDLSVYWYQQSLDQGLQFLIQYYNGEERAKGNILERFSAQQFPDLHSELNLSSLELGDSALYFCASSVVGSGGPSYEQYFGPGTRLTVT.

This clonotype was observed at least ten times. The V call is TRBV7-9, the J call TRBJ2-7, with TRBD1 identical over 7 bases. Trimming at V came to 4 bases and at J to 3 bases, leaving 9 bases not matched to a gene. The CDR3 has 15 amino acids. Looked up from germline, CDR1 is SEHNR and CDR2 is FQNEAQ (reference sequence). The CDR3 DNA reads as TGTGCCAGCAGCTCCGTCGGGACAGCGAACTACGAGCAGTACTTC. Its protein product is CASSSVGTANYEQYF.

Only a few counts were recorded for this clonotype. V gene TRBV20-1 combines with J gene TRBJ1-2; D remains unclear. With 0 bases removed from V and 5 bases from J, the gap between germline ends came to 7 bases. CDR1 and CDR2 (germline): DFQATT, SNEGSKA (reference sequence). This CDR3 is built from 12 residues. As DNA, the CDR3 is TGCAGTGCTAGAGATCCTAGATATGGCTACACCTTC. It is translated as CSARDPRYGYTF.

This chain connects TRBV19 to TRBJ1-6; no clear D gene. CDR3 length: 17 amino acids. Germline-derived CDR1 and CDR2 are LNHDA and SQIVND (reference sequence). V lost 0 bases and J lost 0, with 9 bases in between. The CDR3 region is CASSIDGRSSYNSPLHF. For the CDR3, the DNA is TGTGCCAGTAGTATAGACGGCAGGAGCTCCTATAATTCACCCCTCCACTTT.

Regarding this clonotype: Possible read error: a much larger clone is one base away. V is TRBV2 and J is TRBJ1-3; 8 bases line up with TRBD1. V lost 8 bases to trimming and J lost 0 bases; unmatched junction nucleotides: 6. This CDR3 spans 15 amino acids. Germline V gene lookup returns CDR1 SNHLY and CDR2 FYNNEI. As DNA, the CDR3 is TGTGCCAGCGAGGGACAGGCTATCTCTGGAAACACCATATATTTT. Translated: CASEGQAISGNTIYF.

For this clonotype: The germline gene is not matched at one end of the junction; a read error may be the cause. The J gene is TRBJ2-7, the V gene TRBV14; D possibly corresponds to TRBD2 (6 bases). Germline lookup yields CDR1 SGHDN and CDR2 FVKESK. The CDR3 has 15 residues. Here the CDR3 DNA reads TGTGCCAGCAGCCGGGGGATTGGGGGGAACTACGAGCAATACTTC. Encoded protein: CASSRGIGGNYEQYF.

The rearrangement links TRBV19 to TRBJ2-1, with D unresolved. The CDR3 has 15 residues. The germline CDR1 and CDR2 sequences are LNHDA and SQIVND (reference sequence). Trimming took off 3 bases at V and 0 bases at J, with 9 bases between the two ends. The CDR3 spells CASSMLAVSYNEQFF. The CDR3 DNA reads as TGTGCCAGTAGTATGCTCGCTGTCTCCTACAATGAGCAGTTCTTC.

This clonotype turned up a few times. The V and J genes are TRBV24-1 and TRBJ2-5, with TRBD1 identical over 11 bases. With V trimmed by 0 bases and J by 4 bases, 3 bases remained unmatched. This CDR3 region has 16 residues. Looked up from germline, CDR1 is KGHDR and CDR2 is SFDVKD. The CDR3 nucleotides read TGTGCCACCAGTGATTTGGGACAGGGGGCGAGAGAGACCCAGTACTTC. Amino acids: CATSDLGQGARETQYF.